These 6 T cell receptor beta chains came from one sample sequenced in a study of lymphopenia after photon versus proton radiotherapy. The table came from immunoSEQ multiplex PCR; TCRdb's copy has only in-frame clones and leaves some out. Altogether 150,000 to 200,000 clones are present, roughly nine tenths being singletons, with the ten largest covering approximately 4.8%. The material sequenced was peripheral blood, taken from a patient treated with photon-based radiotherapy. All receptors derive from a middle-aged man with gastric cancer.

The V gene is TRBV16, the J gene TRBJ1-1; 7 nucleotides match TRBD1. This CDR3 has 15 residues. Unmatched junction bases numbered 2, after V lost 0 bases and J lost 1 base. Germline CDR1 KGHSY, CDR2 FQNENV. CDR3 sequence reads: CASSQSHRGNTEAFF. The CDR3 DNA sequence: TGTGCCAGCAGCCAATCGCACAGGGGGAACACTGAAGCTTTCTTT. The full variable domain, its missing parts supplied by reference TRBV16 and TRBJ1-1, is GEEVAQTPKHLVRGEGQKAKLYCAPIKGHSYVFWYQQVLKNEFKFLISFQNENVFDETGMPKERFSAKCLPNSPCSLEIQATKLEDSAVYFCASSQSHRGNTEAFFGQGTRLTVV.

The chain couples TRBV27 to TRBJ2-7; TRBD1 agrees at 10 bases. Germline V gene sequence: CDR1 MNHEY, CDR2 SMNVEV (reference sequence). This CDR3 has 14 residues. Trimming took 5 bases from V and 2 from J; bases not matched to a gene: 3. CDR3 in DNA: TGTGCCAGCAGTCGACAGGGGGCAACCTACGAGCAGTACTTC. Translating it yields CASSRQGATYEQYF.

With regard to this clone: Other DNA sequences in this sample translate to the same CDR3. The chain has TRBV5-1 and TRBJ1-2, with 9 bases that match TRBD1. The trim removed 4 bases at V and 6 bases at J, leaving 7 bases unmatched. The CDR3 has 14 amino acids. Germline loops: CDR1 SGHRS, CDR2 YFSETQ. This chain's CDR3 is CASSPAGTGHGYTF. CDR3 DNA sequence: TGCGCCAGCAGCCCGGCCGGGACAGGGCATGGCTACACCTTC.

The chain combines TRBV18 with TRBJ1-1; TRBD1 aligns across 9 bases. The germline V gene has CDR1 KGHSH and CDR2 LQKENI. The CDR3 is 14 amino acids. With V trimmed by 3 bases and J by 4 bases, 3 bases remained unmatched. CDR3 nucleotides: TGTGCCAGCTCACCGACAGGGGGTTCCACTGAAGCTTTCTTT. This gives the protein CASSPTGGSTEAFF.

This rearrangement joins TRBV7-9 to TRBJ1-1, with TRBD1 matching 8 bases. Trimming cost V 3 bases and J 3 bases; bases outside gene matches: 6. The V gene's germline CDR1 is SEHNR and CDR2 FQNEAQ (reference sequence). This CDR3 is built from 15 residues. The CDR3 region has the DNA TGTGCCAGCAGCTTGGTGTCAGGGGGCTACACTGAAGCTTTCTTT. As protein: CASSLVSGGYTEAFF.

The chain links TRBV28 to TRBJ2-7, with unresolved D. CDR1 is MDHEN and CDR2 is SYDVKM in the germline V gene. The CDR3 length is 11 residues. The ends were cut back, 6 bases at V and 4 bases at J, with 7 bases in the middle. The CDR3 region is CASSPLYEQYF. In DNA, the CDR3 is TGTGCCAGCAGCCCCCTTTACGAGCAGTACTTC.